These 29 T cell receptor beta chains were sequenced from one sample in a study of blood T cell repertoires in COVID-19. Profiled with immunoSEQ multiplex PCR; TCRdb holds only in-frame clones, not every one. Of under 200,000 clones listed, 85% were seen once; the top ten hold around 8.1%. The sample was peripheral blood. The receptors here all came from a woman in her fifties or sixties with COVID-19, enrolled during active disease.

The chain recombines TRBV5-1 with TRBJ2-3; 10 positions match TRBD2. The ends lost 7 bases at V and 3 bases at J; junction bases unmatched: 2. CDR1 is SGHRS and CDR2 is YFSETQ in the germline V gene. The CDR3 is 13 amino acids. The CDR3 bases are TGCGCCAGCCAGACTAGCGGGACAGATACGCAGTATTTT. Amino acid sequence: CASQTSGTDTQYF.

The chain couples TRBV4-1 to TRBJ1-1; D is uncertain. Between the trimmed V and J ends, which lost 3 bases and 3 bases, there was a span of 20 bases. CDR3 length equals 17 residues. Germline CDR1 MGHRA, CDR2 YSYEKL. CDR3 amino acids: CASSHPWASTDYTEAFF. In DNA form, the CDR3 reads TGCGCCAGCAGCCACCCCTGGGCGAGCACGGATTACACTGAAGCTTTCTTT.

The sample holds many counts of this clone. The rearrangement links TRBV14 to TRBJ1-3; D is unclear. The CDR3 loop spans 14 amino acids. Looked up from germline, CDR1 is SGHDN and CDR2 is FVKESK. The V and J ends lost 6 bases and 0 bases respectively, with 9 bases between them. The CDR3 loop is CASSDGYSGNTIYF. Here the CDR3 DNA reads TGTGCCAGCAGTGACGGGTACTCTGGAAACACCATATATTTT.

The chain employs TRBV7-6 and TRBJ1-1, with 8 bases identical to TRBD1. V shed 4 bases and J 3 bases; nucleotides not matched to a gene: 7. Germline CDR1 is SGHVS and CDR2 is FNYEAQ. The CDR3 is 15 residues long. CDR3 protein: CASSSRDRLHTEAFF. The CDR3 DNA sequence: TGTGCCAGCAGCTCACGGGACAGGTTACACACTGAAGCTTTCTTT.

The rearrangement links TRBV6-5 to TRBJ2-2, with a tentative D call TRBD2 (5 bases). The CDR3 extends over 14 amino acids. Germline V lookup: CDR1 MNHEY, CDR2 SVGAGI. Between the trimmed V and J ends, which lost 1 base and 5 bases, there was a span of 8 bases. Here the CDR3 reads CASSYLTGTGELFF. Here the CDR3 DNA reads TGTGCCAGCAGTTACTTGACGGGGACCGGGGAGCTGTTTTTT.

The CDR3: CASSIILGRGGNQPQHF. The CDR3 DNA is TGTGCCAGTAGTATTATTTTGGGCAGGGGAGGCAATCAGCCCCAGCATTTT. This chain links TRBV19 with TRBJ1-5; D is perhaps TRBD1 (6 bases). This CDR3 region has 17 residues. Germline lookup yields CDR1 LNHDA and CDR2 SQIVND (reference sequence). V was pared by 3 bases and J by 2 bases, with 17 bases between.

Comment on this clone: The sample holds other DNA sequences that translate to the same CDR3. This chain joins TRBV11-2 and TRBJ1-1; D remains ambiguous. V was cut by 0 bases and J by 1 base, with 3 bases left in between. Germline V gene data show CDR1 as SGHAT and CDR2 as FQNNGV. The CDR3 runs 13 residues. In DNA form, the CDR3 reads TGTGCCAGCAGCTTAGAGAGGAACACTGAAGCTTTCTTT. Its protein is CASSLERNTEAFF.

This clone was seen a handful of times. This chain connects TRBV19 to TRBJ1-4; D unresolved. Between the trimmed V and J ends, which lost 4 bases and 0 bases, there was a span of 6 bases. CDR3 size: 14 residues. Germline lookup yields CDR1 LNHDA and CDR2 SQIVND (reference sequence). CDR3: CASSNSATNEKLFF. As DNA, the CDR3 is TGTGCCAGTAGTAACAGTGCAACTAATGAAAAACTGTTTTTT.

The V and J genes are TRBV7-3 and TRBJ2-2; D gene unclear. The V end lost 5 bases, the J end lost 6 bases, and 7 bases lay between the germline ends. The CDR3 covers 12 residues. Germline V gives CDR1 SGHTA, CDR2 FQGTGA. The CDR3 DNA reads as TGTGCCAGCAGCCCAATCCCCGGGGAGCTGTTTTTT. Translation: CASSPIPGELFF.

The CDR3 region is CASSGGGHLSNQPQHF. CDR3 nucleotide sequence: TGTGCCAGCAGTGGGGGGGGACACCTTAGCAATCAGCCCCAGCATTTT. The chain uses TRBV27 and TRBJ1-5, with TRBD1 as a possible D gene (6 bases). V lost 5 bases to trimming and J lost 0 bases, with 14 bases between them. From germline, CDR1 is MNHEY and CDR2 SMNVEV (reference sequence). The CDR3 has 16 residues.

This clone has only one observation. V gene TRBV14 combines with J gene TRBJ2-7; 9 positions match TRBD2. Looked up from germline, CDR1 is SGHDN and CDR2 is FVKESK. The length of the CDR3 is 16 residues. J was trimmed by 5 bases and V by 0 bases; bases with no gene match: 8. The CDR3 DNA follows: TGTGCCAGCAGCCAAGATAGAGGACTAGCGAGGAACGAGCAGTACTTC. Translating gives CASSQDRGLARNEQYF.

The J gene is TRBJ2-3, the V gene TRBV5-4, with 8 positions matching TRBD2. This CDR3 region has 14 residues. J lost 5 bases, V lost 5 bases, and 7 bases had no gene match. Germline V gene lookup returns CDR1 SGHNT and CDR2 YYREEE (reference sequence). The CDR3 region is CASSGTGGEDTQYF. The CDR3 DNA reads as TGTGCCAGCAGTGGGACCGGGGGGGAAGATACGCAGTATTTT.

This chain's CDR3 is CASRKALAGGSGELFF. The CDR3 nucleotides read TGTGCCAGCCGAAAAGCACTAGCGGGGGGAAGCGGGGAGCTGTTTTTT. This chain connects TRBV2 to TRBJ2-2; 12 positions agree with TRBD2. J was trimmed by 7 bases and V by 8 bases; bases with no gene match: 11. CDR1 and CDR2 (germline): SNHLY, FYNNEI. This CDR3 has 16 amino acids. The full variable domain, completed using reference TRBV2 and TRBJ2-2, is EPEVTQTPSHQVTQMGQEVILRCVPISNHLYFYWYRQILGQKVEFLVSFYNNEISEKSEIFDDQFSVERPDGSNFTLKIRSTKLEDSAMYFCASRKALAGGSGELFFGEGSRLTVL.

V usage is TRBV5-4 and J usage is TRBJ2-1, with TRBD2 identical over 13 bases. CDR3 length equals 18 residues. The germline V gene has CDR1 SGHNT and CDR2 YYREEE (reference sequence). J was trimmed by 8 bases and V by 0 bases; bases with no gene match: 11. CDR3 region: CASSLALTSGGVKDEQFF. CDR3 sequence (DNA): TGTGCCAGCAGCTTGGCCCTAACTAGCGGGGGGGTAAAGGATGAGCAGTTCTTC.

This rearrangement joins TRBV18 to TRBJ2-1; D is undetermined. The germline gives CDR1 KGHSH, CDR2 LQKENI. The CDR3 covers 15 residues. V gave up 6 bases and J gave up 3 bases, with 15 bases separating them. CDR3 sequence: CASSSDTDNYNEQFF. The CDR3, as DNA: TGTGCCAGCTCTTCCGACACAGACAACTACAATGAGCAGTTCTTC. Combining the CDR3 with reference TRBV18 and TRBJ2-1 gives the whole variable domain NAGVMQNPRHLVRRRGQEARLRCSPMKGHSHVYWYRQLPEEGLKFMVYLQKENIIDESGMPKERFSAEFPKEGPSILRIQQVVRGDSAAYFCASSSDTDNYNEQFFGPGTRLTVL.

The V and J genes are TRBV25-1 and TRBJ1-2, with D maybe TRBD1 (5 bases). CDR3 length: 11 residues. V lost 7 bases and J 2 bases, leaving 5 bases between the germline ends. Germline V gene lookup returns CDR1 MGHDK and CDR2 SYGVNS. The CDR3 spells CASTGNYGYTF. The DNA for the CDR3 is TGTGCCAGCACAGGGAACTATGGCTACACCTTC.

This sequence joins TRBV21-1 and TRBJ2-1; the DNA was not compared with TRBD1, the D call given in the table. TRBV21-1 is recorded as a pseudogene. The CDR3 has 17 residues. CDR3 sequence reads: CASSKVLQGVGCNEQFF. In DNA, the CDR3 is TGTGCCAGCAGCAAAGTCCTACAGGGCGTAGGGTGCAATGAGCAGTTCTTC.

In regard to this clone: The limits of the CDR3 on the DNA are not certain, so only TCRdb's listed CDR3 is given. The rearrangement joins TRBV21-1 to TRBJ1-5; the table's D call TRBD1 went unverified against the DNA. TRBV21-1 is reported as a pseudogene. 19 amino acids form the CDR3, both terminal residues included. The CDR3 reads CASSKVGTGASSSNQPQHF.

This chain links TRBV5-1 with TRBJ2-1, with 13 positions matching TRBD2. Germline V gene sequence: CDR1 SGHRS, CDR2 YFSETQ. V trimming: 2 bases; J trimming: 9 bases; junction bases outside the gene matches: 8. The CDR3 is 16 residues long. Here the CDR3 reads CASSFLLAGGPGEQFF. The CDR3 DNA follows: TGCGCCAGCAGCTTCCTACTAGCGGGAGGGCCGGGTGAGCAGTTCTTC.

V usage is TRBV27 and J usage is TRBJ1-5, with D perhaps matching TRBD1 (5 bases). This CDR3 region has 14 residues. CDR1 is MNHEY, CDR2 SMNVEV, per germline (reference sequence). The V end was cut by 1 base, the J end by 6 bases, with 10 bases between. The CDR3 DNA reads TGTGCCAGCAGTTTATTAGGGGAAGGTCAGCCCCAGCATTTT. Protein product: CASSLLGEGQPQHF.

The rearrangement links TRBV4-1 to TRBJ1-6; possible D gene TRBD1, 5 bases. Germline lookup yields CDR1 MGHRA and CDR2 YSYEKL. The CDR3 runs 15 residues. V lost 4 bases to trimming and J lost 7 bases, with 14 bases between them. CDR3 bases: TGCGCCAGCAGCCTGGCCTGGCAGGGAAATTCACCCCTCCACTTT. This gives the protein CASSLAWQGNSPLHF.

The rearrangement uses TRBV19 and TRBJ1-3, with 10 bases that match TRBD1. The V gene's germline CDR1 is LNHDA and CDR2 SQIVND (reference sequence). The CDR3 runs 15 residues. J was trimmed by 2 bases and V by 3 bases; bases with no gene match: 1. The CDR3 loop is CASSIDRGPGNTIYF. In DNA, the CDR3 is TGTGCCAGTAGTATCGACAGGGGGCCTGGAAACACCATATATTTT.

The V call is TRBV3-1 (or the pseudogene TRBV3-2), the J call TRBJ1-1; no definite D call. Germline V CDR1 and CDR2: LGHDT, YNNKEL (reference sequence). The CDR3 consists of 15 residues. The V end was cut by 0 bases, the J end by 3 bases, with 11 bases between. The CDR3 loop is CASSQDLPPYTEAFF. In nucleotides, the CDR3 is TGTGCCAGCAGCCAAGATCTACCGCCGTACACTGAAGCTTTCTTT.

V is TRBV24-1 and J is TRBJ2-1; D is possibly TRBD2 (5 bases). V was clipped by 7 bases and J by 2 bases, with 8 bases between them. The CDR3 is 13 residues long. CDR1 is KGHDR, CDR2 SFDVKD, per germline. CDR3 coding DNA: TGTGCCACCAGAACCGGGGCCTACAATGAGCAGTTCTTC. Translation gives CATRTGAYNEQFF.

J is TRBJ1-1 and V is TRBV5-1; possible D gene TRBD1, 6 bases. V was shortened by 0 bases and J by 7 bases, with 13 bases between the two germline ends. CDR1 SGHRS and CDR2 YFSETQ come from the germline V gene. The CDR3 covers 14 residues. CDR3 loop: CASSLAGAEDEAFF. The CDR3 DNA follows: TGCGCCAGCAGCTTGGCAGGGGCGGAGGATGAAGCTTTCTTT.

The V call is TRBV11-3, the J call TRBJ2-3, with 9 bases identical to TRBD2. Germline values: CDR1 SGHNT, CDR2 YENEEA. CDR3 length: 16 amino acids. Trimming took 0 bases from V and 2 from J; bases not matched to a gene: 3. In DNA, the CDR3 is TGTGCCAGCAGCTTAGAAGGCGGGAGGGCCACAGATACGCAGTATTTT. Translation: CASSLEGGRATDTQYF.

The CDR3 DNA reads as TGTGCTAGTGGTCCTTGGACACGAGGTGAAGCTTTCTTT. Its protein is CASGPWTRGEAFF. The chain combines TRBV12-5 with TRBJ1-1, with a possible D match to TRBD1 (5 bases). Germline CDR1 reads LGHNT; CDR2 reads FRNRAP. This CDR3 spans 13 amino acids. The V and J ends lost 5 bases and 7 bases respectively, with 14 bases between them. Based on the CDR3 plus reference TRBV12-5 and TRBJ1-1, the full variable domain is DARVTQTPRHKVTEMGQEVTMRCQPILGHNTVFWYRQTMMQGLELLAYFRNRAPLDDSGMPKDRFSAEMPDATLATLKIQPSEPRDSAVYFCASGPWTRGEAFFGQGTRLTVV.

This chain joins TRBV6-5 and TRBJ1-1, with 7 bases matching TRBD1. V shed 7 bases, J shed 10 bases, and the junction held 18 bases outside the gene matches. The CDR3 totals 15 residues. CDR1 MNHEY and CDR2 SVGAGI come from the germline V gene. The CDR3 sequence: CASTAAGAGGNGAFF. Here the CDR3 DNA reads TGTGCCAGCACCGCTGCCGGGGCAGGGGGTAATGGAGCTTTCTTT.

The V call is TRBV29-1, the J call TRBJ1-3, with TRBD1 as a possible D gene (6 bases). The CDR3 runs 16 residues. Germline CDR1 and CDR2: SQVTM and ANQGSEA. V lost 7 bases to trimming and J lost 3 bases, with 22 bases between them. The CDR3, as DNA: TGCAGCGCCTTGAACACAGGGCGCGCTGGTGGAAACACCATATATTTT. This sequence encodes CSALNTGRAGGNTIYF.